This entry describes one TCR beta chain. V trimming: 8 bases; J trimming: 1 base; junction bases outside the gene matches: 5. The length of the CDR3 is 15 residues. The germline V gene encodes CDR1 LNHDA and CDR2 SQIVND (reference sequence). A Seattle source enrolled patients during active infection and followed them longitudinally. The source of the sample is a study of blood T cell repertoires in COVID-19. At the level of the study: Acute and convalescent COVID-19 samples came from the United States, Italy and Spain. PBMCs, B-cell-depleted T cells, or T cells were the source of the cDNA or gDNA that made up the material.

Authors' analysis steps: Estimated nucleated cell counts came from reference gene primer amplification. Sequencing was performed with immunoSEQ multiplex PCR; in TCRdb, only in-frame clones are kept and a portion is missing. Clone size and the V and J calls come from that table; the DNA yielded D and trimming. The repertoire holds over 200,000 clones, with 75% to 95% as singletons. Sequenced sample: peripheral blood. V usage is TRBV19 and J usage is TRBJ1-5; the match to TRBD1 covers 10 bases. This TCR came from a person under 35 with COVID-19, enrolled during active disease. The DNA of the CDR3 is TGTGCCAGTCGAGAGGGACAGGGGAGCAATCAGCCCCAGCATTTT. Translation gives CASREGQGSNQPQHF.